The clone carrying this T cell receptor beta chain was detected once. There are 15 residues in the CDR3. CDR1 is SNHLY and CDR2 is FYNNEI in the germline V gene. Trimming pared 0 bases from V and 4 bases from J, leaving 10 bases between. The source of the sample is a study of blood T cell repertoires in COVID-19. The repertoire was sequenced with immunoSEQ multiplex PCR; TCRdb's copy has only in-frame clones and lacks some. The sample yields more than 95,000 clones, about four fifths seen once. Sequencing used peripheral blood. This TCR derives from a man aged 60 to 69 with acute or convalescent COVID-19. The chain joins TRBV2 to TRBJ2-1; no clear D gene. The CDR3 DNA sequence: TGTGCCAGCAGTGAAGCGGGCCCAAATTACAATGAGCAGTTCTTC. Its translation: CASSEAGPNYNEQFF.